This T cell receptor (beta chain) was retrieved from a study of vaccination effects on CD4 cells after COVID-19 (dated by TCRdb to the early 2020s). The study in broad terms: To identify antigen-specific CD4+ T cell clonotypes by their expansion, the ViraFEST assay first stimulated PBMC with viral peptide pools and then applied TCR sequencing. Participants received two doses of either the BNT162b2 or the mRNA-1273 mRNA SARS-CoV-2 vaccine. Each well held two million PBMC cultured in IMDM containing approximately 5% human AB serum, roughly 9.6 IU/ml IL-2 and gentamicin, along with approximately 10 ug/ml peptides. A total of 10 COVID-19 convalescent patients and a few SARS-CoV-2-naive healthy vaccine recipients were included in the full study. SARS-CoV-2 spike-specific CD4+ TCR repertoires from before and after mRNA vaccination were compared in COVID-19 convalescent patients and in infection-naive vaccine recipients. Cultures from other donors in the study were sequenced with the Oncomine TCR Beta short-read assay on an Illumina iSeq 100. Pre-vaccine samples were drawn from a couple of convalescent patients 16 days and one week before the first dose, at 142 and 148 days after COVID-19 diagnosis.

The receptor library was made with the immunoSEQ multiplex PCR assay. DNA from the cultured and isolated CD4+ T cells underwent TCR beta CDR3 sequencing. The study's own analysis went as follows. The analysis removed non-productive TCR sequences, trimmed reads to the CDR3 region, and retained only CDR3s that were 7 or more amino acids long. The MANAFEST web app was used to identify antigen-specific clonotypes by comparing expansion in peptide wells with expansion in reference cultures. To count as positive, a clone had to show expansion at FDR<0.05 compared with the reference and with all other wells, an odds ratio above 5, and a frequency above 0.1% in two replicate wells. A clonotype was defined as cross-reactive if the clonotype was significantly expanded both in SARS-CoV-2 spike wells and in at least one common cold coronavirus spike condition. CDR3 similarity was assessed by Levenshtein distance using the stringdist R package, and unrooted trees were constructed with ape in R 3.6.1. TCRdb's version of the immuneACCESS table is confined to in-frame rearrangements and falls short of the full clone set. An unresolved V gene accounts for under half of the shortfall where checked; the remainder is of unknown origin. V and J calls and clone size are given by that table; D and trimming were obtained from the DNA. The sample table records approximately 60,000 clones; just over 70% of these occur just once. The ten largest clonotypes hold 20% to 25% of the sample.

After less than eleven days of culture, CD4+ T cells were isolated with the EasySep CD4+ T cell isolation kit. PCR-confirmed SARS-CoV-2 infection had occurred in convalescent patients between March and December 2020, before the Alpha, Beta and Delta variants emerged in the United States. Half of the culture medium was replaced with fresh IL-2-containing medium on days 3 and 7. Each peptide stimulation condition was cultured in triplicate wells unless otherwise noted. PBMC were separated from whole blood using Ficoll-Paque Plus gradient centrifugation and were then either cryopreserved at -140C or used fresh. The QIAamp micro DNA kit was used to extract genomic DNA from the cultured CD4+ T cells. Comments on this clone: Its recognized antigen is unknown. No much larger clone exists at a distance of one base, and base qualities are not known.

Overall study outcomes, separate from this receptor: Both infection-induced and vaccine-induced clones contracted markedly at late post-vaccination timepoints, which is consistent with waning T cell responses. The study was limited by a small number of convalescent patients, and early post-infection timepoints were lacking. In convalescent patients, the post-vaccine spike-reactive repertoire was composed mainly of new vaccine-induced clones that were largely distinct from infection-induced clones.

The source was CD4+ T cells from PBMCs cultured without peptide, collected before COVID-19 vaccination. The receptor was isolated from a human donor who had a prior SARS-CoV-2 infection.

CDR3 reads: CATSRQTGGYEQYF. The sequence in DNA is TGTGCCACCAGCAGGCAGACAGGGGGCTACGAGCAGTACTTC. Recombination joined TRBV15 with TRBJ2-7; 9 junctional bases match TRBD1. The CDR1 and CDR2 encoded by the germline V gene (reference sequence) are LNHNV and YYDKDF. Measured from the cysteine to the phenylalanine, the CDR3 is 14 residues long. The retained sequence is limited to the CDR3, 42 bases, with the frame set at the first base. From V the trimming removes 3 bases and from J it removes 3 bases, while the gene matches leave 3 bases of the junction unaccounted for.